The 25 T cell receptor beta chains presented below share a single source sample, sequenced in a study of T cell repertoires in cytomegalovirus infection. TCRdb itself ran the reads through MiXCR, one entry per CDR3 protein. This repertoire shows under 120,000 distinct CDR3 sequences, 35% to 50% found once; its top ten account for about 76%. These receptors' antigens are unknown. Source: CD8+ T cells from cultured PBMCs, taken from culture after CMV antigen stimulation. The source is a human donor in good health (CMV status not recorded). Some clones in this sample may be carry-over from other donors' samples.

Details on this clonotype: A much larger clone sits a single nucleotide away, making a read error possible. The rearrangement joins TRBV12-3 or TRBV12-4 to TRBJ1-1; 10 nucleotides line up with TRBD1. The CDR3 contains 15 residues. The junction had 7 bases not matched to a gene; V was cut back by 5 bases and J by 4 bases. This chain's CDR3 is CASSRLGTGVTEAFF. CDR3 DNA sequence: TGTGCCAGCAGTAGGCTCGGGACAGGGGTCACTGAAGCTTTCTTT.

The chain employs TRBV7-7 and TRBJ2-5, with D uncertain. The CDR3 length is 14 residues. Germline V gene sequence: CDR1 SSHAT, CDR2 FNYEAQ (reference sequence). Trimming pared 2 bases from V and 1 base from J, leaving 8 bases between. The CDR3 sequence: CASSLMGSQETQYF. Written as DNA, the CDR3 is TGTGCCAGCAGCTTAATGGGCAGCCAAGAGACCCAGTACTTC.

CDR3 DNA sequence: TGTGCCAGCAGCCGGACAGGGGAAAGCACAGATACGCAGTATTTT. Translating gives CASSRTGESTDTQYF. The chain couples TRBV7-9 to TRBJ2-3, with 9 positions matching TRBD1. V was clipped by 5 bases and J by 0 bases; unmatched bases: 3. The CDR3 runs 15 residues. The germline V gene has CDR1 SEHNR and CDR2 FQNEAQ (reference sequence).

This clonotype was detected ten times or more. The chain uses TRBV7-9 and TRBJ2-4; possibly TRBD2 for D (7 bases). Trimming stripped 5 bases from V and 0 bases from J, with 14 bases between. The CDR3 has 16 amino acids. Per germline, CDR1 SEHNR and CDR2 FQNEAQ (reference sequence). The CDR3 DNA reads TGTGCCAGCAGCCGGGGGGCTGCGGGAGCCAAAAACATTCAGTACTTC. This codes for CASSRGAAGAKNIQYF.

This clonotype was recorded once. The CDR3 nucleotides read TGCAGTGCGCCGAGGGGTCGGGGCGAGGACTATGGCTACACCTTC. It translates to CSAPRGRGEDYGYTF. The chain uses TRBV20-1 and TRBJ1-2; D might be TRBD1 (5 bases). The V gene lost 6 bases and the J gene lost 3 bases, with 20 bases spanning the gap. The germline CDR1 and CDR2 sequences are DFQATT and SNEGSKA (reference sequence). The CDR3 has 15 amino acids.

The chain has TRBV2 and TRBJ2-3; D is ambiguous. Germline V gene sequence: CDR1 SNHLY, CDR2 FYNNEI. This CDR3 has 14 amino acids. V was shortened by 8 bases and J by 4 bases, with 16 bases between the two germline ends. The CDR3: CASEPVSPPDTQYF. In DNA, the CDR3 is TGTGCCAGCGAACCGGTCTCCCCACCAGATACGCAGTATTTT. Drawing the rest from reference TRBV2 and TRBJ2-3, the complete variable domain is EPEVTQTPSHQVTQMGQEVILRCVPISNHLYFYWYRQILGQKVEFLVSFYNNEISEKSEIFDDQFSVERPDGSNFTLKIRSTKLEDSAMYFCASEPVSPPDTQYFGPGTRLTVL.

This clonotype showed up just a few times. V usage is TRBV27 and J usage is TRBJ1-1; D is unresolved. CDR3 length: 13 amino acids. Trimming stripped 2 bases from V and 2 bases from J, with 6 bases between. CDR1 and CDR2 (germline): MNHEY, SMNVEV (reference sequence). The CDR3: CASSLLSNTEAFF. The CDR3 DNA reads as TGTGCCAGCAGTTTACTCAGCAACACTGAAGCTTTCTTT.

The sample holds many counts of this clonotype. This chain connects TRBV27 to TRBJ1-1; D may be TRBD1 (6 bases). Germline V CDR1 and CDR2: MNHEY, SMNVEV (reference sequence). The CDR3 is 15 residues long. Between the trimmed V and J ends, which lost 5 bases and 6 bases, there was a span of 19 bases. CDR3: CASSTYREGRPEAFF. The CDR3 bases are TGTGCCAGCAGTACGTACAGGGAGGGTCGCCCTGAAGCTTTCTTT.

The rearrangement joins TRBV28 to TRBJ1-5, with no clear D. V was trimmed by 7 bases and J by 5 bases, leaving 15 bases between them. This CDR3 is built from 14 residues. Germline assignment: CDR1 MDHEN and CDR2 SYDVKM. The CDR3 bases are TGTGCCAGCACCTCAACCGGGTACTATCAGCCCCAGCATTTT. Its translation is CASTSTGYYQPQHF.

The chain couples TRBV25-1 to TRBJ1-3, with no clear D. The CDR3 runs 12 residues. Germline V gives CDR1 MGHDK, CDR2 SYGVNS. Trimming took 3 bases from V and 4 from J, leaving 4 bases between them. For the CDR3, the DNA is TGTGCCAGCAGTGATCTCGGAAACACCATATATTTT. This translates into CASSDLGNTIYF.

The chain couples TRBV20-1 to TRBJ2-7; D may be TRBD2 (6 bases). The CDR3 covers 15 residues. The V end lost 2 bases, the J end lost 4 bases, and 18 bases lay between the germline ends. The germline V gene has CDR1 DFQATT and CDR2 SNEGSKA (reference sequence). Here the CDR3 DNA reads TGCAGTGCTAGACCGCGGGACGGCCCTAGGTACGAGCAGTACTTC. It yields the protein CSARPRDGPRYEQYF.

The CDR3 DNA is TGTGCCAGTATCGGGACTAGCGGGATCGCGAACACCGGGGAGCTGTTTTTT. It codes for CASIGTSGIANTGELFF. This chain connects TRBV6-6 to TRBJ2-2; 13 nucleotides match TRBD2. The junction had 7 bases not matched to a gene; V was cut back by 9 bases and J by 0 bases. The CDR3 length is 17 residues. Germline CDR1 and CDR2: MNHNY and SVGAGI (reference sequence).

This chain links TRBV7-9 with TRBJ1-1; 9 bases map to TRBD1. V was pared by 4 bases and J by 0 bases, with 9 bases of the junction left unmatched. The CDR3 totals 17 residues. Germline assignment: CDR1 SEHNR and CDR2 FQNEAQ (reference sequence). Written as DNA, the CDR3 is TGTGCCAGCAGCTCCTCCCCGGGACAGGGATTGAACACTGAAGCTTTCTTT. Translating it yields CASSSSPGQGLNTEAFF.

This clonotype was seen a few times. The rearrangement links TRBV7-9 to TRBJ2-7; 15 bases line up with TRBD2. Germline CDR1 reads SEHNR; CDR2 reads FQNEAQ (reference sequence). This CDR3 spans 17 amino acids. V trimming: 5 bases; J trimming: 2 bases; junction bases outside the gene matches: 7. In DNA, the CDR3 is TGTGCCAGCAGCAGGACTAGCGGGGGGGAAACAACCTACGAGCAGTACTTC. Its protein is CASSRTSGGETTYEQYF.

V is TRBV12-3 or TRBV12-4 and J is TRBJ1-1; no clear D. The V end lost 7 bases, the J end lost 5 bases, and 14 bases lay between the germline ends. The CDR3 covers 13 residues. The CDR3 protein is CASTRFGMTEAFF. CDR3 coding DNA: TGTGCCAGCACGCGGTTCGGGATGACTGAAGCTTTCTTT.

The V and J genes are TRBV27 and TRBJ1-5; the D is unclear. The V end lost 2 bases, the J end lost 6 bases, and 11 bases lay between the germline ends. Germline V lookup: CDR1 MNHEY, CDR2 SMNVEV (reference sequence). The CDR3 is made up of 14 amino acids. The CDR3 spells CASSLTFEGQPQHF. The CDR3 coding sequence is TGTGCCAGCAGTTTAACTTTTGAAGGTCAGCCCCAGCATTTT.

The chain carries TRBV6-1 and TRBJ2-5; 12 nucleotides align to TRBD2. The CDR3 loop spans 15 amino acids. V lost 0 bases and J lost 5; bases outside the gene matches: 1. CDR1 is MNHNS, CDR2 SASEGT, per germline. The CDR3 nucleotides read TGTGCCAGCAGTGAAGCAACTAGCGGGGGGGAGACCCAGTACTTC. Translated, it gives CASSEATSGGETQYF.

This sequence joins TRBV7-6 and TRBJ2-3; no definite D call. This CDR3 is built from 14 residues. The germline V and J ends were trimmed by 2 bases and 1 base, with 7 bases remaining between them. Germline CDR1 is SGHVS and CDR2 is FNYEAQ. The CDR3 sequence is CASSLFQGTDTQYF. The CDR3, as DNA: TGTGCCAGCAGCTTATTTCAGGGCACAGATACGCAGTATTTT.

The genes are TRBV27 and TRBJ1-5; unclear D gene. V lost 4 bases, J lost 5 bases, and 15 bases lay in between. The germline gives CDR1 MNHEY, CDR2 SMNVEV (reference sequence). The CDR3 has 15 amino acids. Written as DNA, the CDR3 is TGTGCCAGCAGTTACGCCGGAGAAGGTGATCAGCCCCAGCATTTT. The encoded protein is CASSYAGEGDQPQHF.

This chain connects TRBV5-4 to TRBJ2-3, with a possible D match to TRBD2 (6 bases). CDR3 length: 17 amino acids. V shed 2 bases and J shed 2 bases, with 18 bases lying between them. Germline loops: CDR1 SGHNT, CDR2 YYREEE (reference sequence). CDR3 nucleotide sequence: TGTGCCAGCAGCTTCTTAGGCCTCGGGGAGGCCACAGATACGCAGTATTTT. It encodes CASSFLGLGEATDTQYF.

The V gene is TRBV27, the J gene TRBJ1-5, with D maybe TRBD1 (5 bases). The CDR3 consists of 15 residues. Trimming pared 5 bases from V and 1 base from J, leaving 12 bases between. Germline V gives CDR1 MNHEY, CDR2 SMNVEV (reference sequence). The CDR3 DNA is TGTGCCAGCAGTCCCCGGGGGAGGAGCAATCAGCCCCAGCATTTT. This encodes CASSPRGRSNQPQHF.

Notes on this clonotype: The junction departs from germline at one end; a sequencing error may be responsible. In DNA, the CDR3 is TGTACCAGCAGTCCCCTACCAAACAATGAGCAGTTCTTC. It codes for CTSSPLPNNEQFF. V usage is TRBV12-3 or TRBV12-4 and J usage is TRBJ2-1; D remains unclear. The CDR3 sequence is 13 residues long.

This clonotype was counted ten times or more. This chain joins TRBV7-2 and TRBJ2-4; D is undetermined. The V gene's germline CDR1 is SGHTA and CDR2 FQGNSA. The V end was cut by 2 bases, the J end by 0 bases, with 11 bases between. This CDR3 spans 16 amino acids. The CDR3 spells CASSLKFWRAKNIQYF. CDR3 DNA sequence: TGTGCCAGCAGCTTAAAGTTCTGGAGAGCCAAAAACATTCAGTACTTC.

The gene calls are TRBV6-5 and TRBJ2-7; D tentatively fits TRBD1 or TRBD2 (5 bases each). The CDR3 is 13 residues long. V was clipped by 11 bases and J by 5 bases, with 19 bases between them. Germline V CDR1 and CDR2: MNHEY, SVGAGI. The CDR3 spells CACEWDGTNEQYF. The CDR3 nucleotides read TGTGCCTGTGAGTGGGACGGTACAAACGAGCAGTACTTC.

This rearrangement joins TRBV20-1 to TRBJ2-7; D could derive from TRBD1 or TRBD2 (5 bases each). This CDR3 is built from 12 residues. CDR1 and CDR2 from the germline V gene are DFQATT and SNEGSKA (reference sequence). V lost 3 bases and J 4 bases, leaving 10 bases between the germline ends. This CDR3 is CSASGTGYEQYF. The DNA of the CDR3 is TGCAGTGCTAGCGGGACGGGGTACGAGCAGTACTTC.